Listed here are 22 T cell receptor beta chains from one sample, sequenced in a study of OX40 agonist ivuxolimab in advanced cancers. Method: immunoSEQ multiplex PCR; TCRdb's copy keeps in-frame clones and lacks some. Among 80,000 to 100,000 clones listed, around 90% were seen once. The sample consisted of CD4+ or CD8+ T cells sorted from blood, taken in a trial of the OX40 agonist ivuxolimab. These TCRs come from an adult with an advanced solid tumor such as melanoma, head and neck, liver or kidney cancer.

The chain links TRBV18 to TRBJ1-3; 7 bases are a match to TRBD1. Germline CDR1 KGHSH, CDR2 LQKENI. The junction had 11 bases not matched to a gene; V was cut back by 3 bases and J by 0 bases. This CDR3 has 18 amino acids. CDR3 in amino acids: CASSPQPGQLSSGNTIYF. The CDR3 bases are TGTGCCAGCTCACCCCAACCGGGACAGTTGAGCTCTGGAAACACCATATATTTT.

The genes are TRBV28 and TRBJ1-5; 8 bases match TRBD1. The CDR3 extends over 15 amino acids. Germline V gene lookup returns CDR1 MDHEN and CDR2 SYDVKM. The ends lost 5 bases at V and 6 bases at J; junction bases unmatched: 9. In DNA, the CDR3 is TGTGCCAGCAGTCCGACCGGACAGGGCGCTCAGCCCCAGCATTTT. Protein product: CASSPTGQGAQPQHF. The variable domain in full, completed from reference TRBV28 and TRBJ1-5, reads DVKVTQSSRYLVKRTGEKVFLECVQDMDHENMFWYRQDPGLGLRLIYFSYDVKMKEKGDIPEGYSVSREKKERFSLILESASTNQTSMYLCASSPTGQGAQPQHFGDGTRLSIL.

Here the CDR3 reads CASSIMPAVEKLFF. CDR3 coding DNA: TGTGCCAGCAGCATAATGCCTGCGGTAGAAAAACTGTTTTTT. The chain carries TRBV7-2 and TRBJ1-4, with D unresolved. The V end lost 5 bases, the J end lost 8 bases, and 15 bases lay between the germline ends. The CDR3 is 14 amino acids. CDR1 SGHTA and CDR2 FQGNSA come from the germline V gene.

This clone was seen only a few times. This chain connects TRBV19 to TRBJ2-1; D perhaps matches TRBD2 (7 bases). The CDR3 length is 18 residues. The V gene's germline CDR1 is LNHDA and CDR2 SQIVND (reference sequence). The V and J ends lost 6 bases and 9 bases respectively, with 30 bases between them. The CDR3, as DNA: TGTGCCAGTAGCCATGGGGGCGGGGCAGGCGGGAGAATCGGTGAGCAGTTCTTC. It translates to CASSHGGGAGGRIGEQFF.

The chain is built from TRBV19 and TRBJ1-3; D perhaps matches TRBD1 (5 bases). Germline-derived CDR1 and CDR2 are LNHDA and SQIVND (reference sequence). V dropped 7 bases and J dropped 0 bases, with 10 bases sitting between them. The CDR3 has 14 amino acids. CDR3: CASNRGGSGNTIYF. CDR3 bases: TGTGCCAGTAATCGCGGGGGCTCTGGAAACACCATATATTTT.

The V call is TRBV19, the J call TRBJ2-7, with D perhaps being TRBD1 or TRBD2 (6 bases each). The V gene lost 1 base and the J gene lost 2 bases, with 9 bases spanning the gap. This CDR3 spans 14 amino acids. Germline lookup yields CDR1 LNHDA and CDR2 SQIVND (reference sequence). This CDR3 is CASSIGGGPYEQYF. The CDR3 DNA follows: TGTGCCAGTAGTATAGGAGGGGGGCCCTACGAGCAGTACTTC.

The chain uses TRBV10-3 and TRBJ2-3; tentative D call: TRBD2 (6 bases). The CDR3 runs 15 residues. CDR1 and CDR2 (germline): ENHRY, SYGVKD. V was shortened by 4 bases and J by 3 bases, with 14 bases between the two germline ends. CDR3 sequence reads: CAISGRVGGTDTQYF. The CDR3 region has the DNA TGTGCCATCAGTGGGCGGGTCGGGGGTACAGATACGCAGTATTTT.

The chain carries TRBV4-2 and TRBJ1-4, with TRBD1 matching over 8 bases. V was clipped by 1 base and J by 7 bases; unmatched bases: 5. The germline CDR1 and CDR2 sequences are LGHNA and YNFKEQ. The CDR3 sequence is 15 residues long. The CDR3, as DNA: TGTGCCAGCAGCCAAGCCAGGGGGCGAGGTGAAAAACTGTTTTTT. Amino acids: CASSQARGRGEKLFF.

The chain carries TRBV10-3 and TRBJ2-3; 7 nucleotides align to TRBD2. The CDR3 spans 14 residues. CDR1 is ENHRY, CDR2 SYGVKD, per germline. V was pared by 10 bases and J by 0 bases, with 7 bases of the junction left unmatched. The CDR3 loop reads CATLSGGSTDTQYF. DNA of the CDR3: TGTGCCACCCTATCCGGGGGGAGCACAGATACGCAGTATTTT.

The V call is TRBV10-3, the J call TRBJ1-4; D remains unclear. The CDR3 runs to 14 residues. From germline, CDR1 is ENHRY and CDR2 SYGVKD. V lost 3 bases and J lost 4, with 9 bases in between. CDR3 amino acids: CAISEEGDNEKLFF. The CDR3 coding sequence is TGTGCCATCAGTGAAGAGGGCGATAATGAAAAACTGTTTTTT.

Only a few counts were recorded for this clone. The chain uses TRBV29-1 and TRBJ2-7, with D possibly being TRBD1 (6 bases). CDR3 length: 12 amino acids. V was pared by 3 bases and J by 2 bases, with 8 bases between. CDR1 is SQVTM and CDR2 is ANQGSEA in the germline V gene. CDR3 region: CSVDGDTYEQYF. DNA of the CDR3: TGCAGCGTTGATGGGGACACCTACGAGCAGTACTTC.

The DNA of the CDR3 is TGCAGCGTTGAAGCGCCGAGGGGGGCAGATACGCAGTATTTT. Residues: CSVEAPRGADTQYF. The chain uses TRBV29-1 and TRBJ2-3; either TRBD1 or TRBD2 may fit D (6 bases each). This CDR3 region has 14 residues. Germline V gene lookup returns CDR1 SQVTM and CDR2 ANQGSEA. V lost 1 base and J 4 bases, leaving 12 bases between the germline ends.

The rearrangement links TRBV13 to TRBJ2-7; no clear D. Germline V gene lookup returns CDR1 PRHDT and CDR2 FYEKMQ (reference sequence). The CDR3 is made up of 14 amino acids. The V end was cut by 0 bases, the J end by 0 bases, with 6 bases between. The CDR3 sequence: CASSLGPVSYEQYF. CDR3 in DNA: TGTGCCAGCAGCTTAGGCCCAGTCTCCTACGAGCAGTACTTC. Full variable domain (remainder filled in from reference TRBV13 and TRBJ2-7): AAGVIQSPRHLIKEKRETATLKCYPIPRHDTVYWYQQGPGQDPQFLISFYEKMQSDKGSIPDRFSAQQFSDYHSELNMSSLELGDSALYFCASSLGPVSYEQYFGPGTRLTVT.

The CDR3 sequence: CAWTMTGYGYTF. The CDR3 coding sequence is TGTGCCTGGACGATGACAGGTTATGGCTACACCTTC. V usage is TRBV30 and J usage is TRBJ1-2, with a tentative D call TRBD1 (6 bases). Looked up from germline, CDR1 is GTSNPN and CDR2 is SVGIG (reference sequence). The V end was cut by 4 bases, the J end by 5 bases, with 11 bases between. The CDR3 has 12 residues.

As DNA, the CDR3 is TGCAGCGGGGGACTAGCGGGAGTGGGTGAGCAGTTCTTC. It encodes CSGGLAGVGEQFF. This sequence joins TRBV29-1 and TRBJ2-1; the match to TRBD2 covers 14 bases. The CDR3 sequence is 13 residues long. With V trimmed by 7 bases and J by 9 bases, 5 bases remained unmatched. The germline V gene has CDR1 SQVTM and CDR2 ANQGSEA.

This chain joins TRBV4-1 and TRBJ2-5; D is perhaps TRBD2 (7 bases). CDR1 and CDR2 from the germline V gene are MGHRA and YSYEKL. With 5 bases removed from V and 4 bases from J, the gap between germline ends came to 23 bases. The CDR3 contains 17 residues. As DNA, the CDR3 is TGCGCCAGCAGCTCCCCGTGGGGGGCGGGAGTGGGAGAGACCCAGTACTTC. As protein: CASSSPWGAGVGETQYF.

The rearrangement links TRBV11-2 to TRBJ2-7; 9 nucleotides agree with TRBD2. Germline CDR1 is SGHAT and CDR2 is FQNNGV. The CDR3 covers 14 residues. V trimming: 4 bases; J trimming: 4 bases; junction bases outside the gene matches: 5. CDR3 residues: CASSSGTSSYEQYF. Written as DNA, the CDR3 is TGTGCCAGCAGCTCGGGGACTAGCTCGTACGAGCAGTACTTC.

The chain is built from TRBV5-6 and TRBJ2-7; 9 bases are shared with TRBD2. V shed 0 bases and J 3 bases; nucleotides not matched to a gene: 10. Germline loops: CDR1 SGHDT, CDR2 YYEEEE. This CDR3 contains 17 residues. Written as DNA, the CDR3 is TGTGCCAGCAGCTTGGACCGAGGCGGGAGGGCCCTCTACGAGCAGTACTTC. The encoded protein is CASSLDRGGRALYEQYF.

The chain employs TRBV4-3 and TRBJ2-2; 8 nucleotides agree with TRBD2. This CDR3 is built from 15 residues. Germline-derived CDR1 and CDR2 are LGHNA and YSLEER. The V gene end was trimmed by 3 bases and the J gene end by 7 bases; junction bases not matched to a gene: 7. DNA for the CDR3: TGCGCCAGCAGCCACCCTGGACTAGCCGGCGGGGAGCTGTTTTTT. It specifies CASSHPGLAGGELFF.

This chain joins TRBV19 and TRBJ2-5; D possibly corresponds to TRBD1 (6 bases). Trimming stripped 4 bases from V and 2 bases from J, with 17 bases between. CDR1 and CDR2 from the germline V gene are LNHDA and SQIVND (reference sequence). This CDR3 has 16 amino acids. The chain's CDR3 is CASSRTAQEKQETQYF. CDR3 DNA sequence: TGTGCCAGTAGTAGGACAGCACAAGAGAAACAAGAGACCCAGTACTTC. Complete variable domain (other parts from reference TRBV19 and TRBJ2-5): DGGITQSPKYLFRKEGQNVTLSCEQNLNHDAMYWYRQDPGQGLRLIYYSQIVNDFQKGDIAEGYSVSREKKESFPLTVTSAQKNPTAFYLCASSRTAQEKQETQYFGPGTRLLVL.

The V and J genes are TRBV2 and TRBJ2-6; tentatively, D is TRBD2 (6 bases). The CDR3 contains 17 residues. The germline V and J ends were trimmed by 2 bases and 2 bases, with 13 bases remaining between them. Looked up from germline, CDR1 is SNHLY and CDR2 is FYNNEI. The CDR3, as DNA: TGTGCCAGCAGTGAATGGGGGGTAGGGACTGGGGCCAACGTCCTGACTTTC. Its translation is CASSEWGVGTGANVLTF.

CDR3 nucleotide sequence: TGTGCCAGCAGCGCTTACAGGGTCGCCGGGGAGCTGTTTTTT. Its protein product is CASSAYRVAGELFF. The chain employs TRBV2 and TRBJ2-2, with D possibly matching TRBD1 (6 bases). V was trimmed by 6 bases and J by 6 bases, leaving 14 bases between them. This CDR3 has 14 residues. Germline V gene lookup returns CDR1 SNHLY and CDR2 FYNNEI.